This TCR beta chain was identified in a study of blood T cells in healthy people across ages. Notes on the study in general: When one million T cells were used, diversity estimates were thought to be underestimates. The long-lived group displayed more naive CD4+ cells, plus higher diversity, than the aged donors did.

Germline CDR1 reads KGHSH; CDR2 reads LQKENI. The CDR3 loop spans 14 amino acids. The V end lost 1 base, the J end lost 1 base, and 7 bases lay between the germline ends. About this clonotype itself: Its cognate antigen is unknown.

Healthy Russian Caucasian donors spanned ages about 6 to 100 years. A second PCR of 7 to 11 cycles used a sample-barcoded 5' primer and a J-beta primer mix. Tags on each cDNA molecule came from a template-switch adaptor with 12 random nucleotides. TCRdb processed the 5' RACE reads anew with MiXCR; each CDR3 protein has one entry. The data contain around 1,800,000 distinct CDR3 sequences, approximately 40% of them seen just once; the ten biggest clones take up 23%. This rearrangement joins TRBV18 to TRBJ1-1, with D unresolved. The sequenced sample was blood. The clonotype originates from a human donor in good health. The DNA for the CDR3 is TGTGCCAGCTCACCACTTTCCGGGAACACTGAAGCTTTCTTT. Protein product: CASSPLSGNTEAFF.